These 4 T cell receptor beta chains came from one sample sequenced in a study of cytomegalovirus exposure and HLA in healthy donors. The PCR employed 60 Vbeta primers together with 13 Jbeta primers. Only in-frame clones appear in the TCRdb table, and some are missing; sequencing was by immunoSEQ multiplex PCR. The sample shows approximately 180,000 clones, roughly four fifths of them seen only once. The specimen was PBMCs. The receptors originated from a woman between 18 and 30 years old in good health and CMV-seropositive.

This clone has more than one count but fewer than ten. This rearrangement joins TRBV5-4 to TRBJ2-5; 7 nucleotides match TRBD2. V gave up 4 bases and J gave up 5 bases; unmatched junction bases: 11. This CDR3 contains 15 residues. Germline V gene sequence: CDR1 SGHNT, CDR2 YYREEE (reference sequence). In nucleotides, the CDR3 is TGTGCCAGCAGCCCAAATTGGGGGGGAGGTGAGACCCAGTACTTC. This sequence encodes CASSPNWGGGETQYF.

The rearrangement uses TRBV7-9 and TRBJ1-6; D perhaps matches TRBD1 (5 bases). This CDR3 has 15 residues. CDR1 and CDR2 (germline): SEHNR, FQNEAQ (reference sequence). V lost 2 bases and J 9 bases, leaving 14 bases between the germline ends. CDR3 sequence reads: CASSLLGLNGSPLHF. Here the CDR3 DNA reads TGTGCCAGCAGCTTATTGGGGCTAAACGGTTCACCCCTCCACTTT.

The rearrangement links TRBV2 to TRBJ2-1; the match to TRBD2 covers 14 bases. V lost 4 bases to trimming and J lost 7 bases; unmatched junction nucleotides: 3. CDR1 is SNHLY, CDR2 FYNNEI, per germline. The length of the CDR3 is 15 residues. CDR3 sequence: CASSAGTSGSNEQFF. For the CDR3, the DNA is TGTGCCAGCAGTGCCGGGACTAGCGGGAGTAATGAGCAGTTCTTC. Looking up the rest from reference TRBV2 and TRBJ2-1 gives the full variable domain: EPEVTQTPSHQVTQMGQEVILRCVPISNHLYFYWYRQILGQKVEFLVSFYNNEISEKSEIFDDQFSVERPDGSNFTLKIRSTKLEDSAMYFCASSAGTSGSNEQFFGPGTRLTVL.

Turning to this clone: This same CDR3 is encoded by further DNA sequences in the sample. This chain connects TRBV19 to TRBJ1-5; D remains unclear. CDR3 length: 14 residues. Trimming took off 1 base at V and 3 bases at J, with 7 bases between the two ends. Germline-derived CDR1 and CDR2 are LNHDA and SQIVND (reference sequence). The CDR3 coding sequence is TGTGCCAGTAGTATAGCCACAGCCAATCAGCCCCAGCATTTT. Its protein is CASSIATANQPQHF. The whole variable domain, remainder taken from reference TRBV19 and TRBJ1-5, is DGGITQSPKYLFRKEGQNVTLSCEQNLNHDAMYWYRQDPGQGLRLIYYSQIVNDFQKGDIAEGYSVSREKKESFPLTVTSAQKNPTAFYLCASSIATANQPQHFGDGTRLSIL.